This T cell receptor beta chain was observed in a study of cytomegalovirus exposure and HLA in healthy donors. Study overall: Prior work identified around 120 million unique TCR beta sequences in around 170 million T cells. Among 398 genotyped donors, about 83% fell in the Caucasian-associated ancestry cluster. Regarding the study as a whole: In an earlier analysis, most TCR beta V segments were productive about 87% or about 30% of the time. TRBV6-2, TRBV6-3 and some other V segments were unresolvable in 87-base-pair reads.

PCR was performed using 60 Vbeta and 13 Jbeta primers. Measured with immunoSEQ multiplex PCR; TCRdb has only the in-frame clones, and not every one. Counted here are 95,000 to 150,000 clones, 80% occurring once; the ten biggest clones make up 0.95% to 1.5%. This CDR3 is 13 amino acids long. The V end was cut by 2 bases, the J end by 7 bases, with 12 bases between. CDR1 SGDLS and CDR2 YYNGEE come from the germline V gene. For this clone: The antigen is not known.

Sequencing was done on a sample of PBMCs. J is TRBJ1-2 and V is TRBV9, with a weak D call TRBD1 (6 bases). The receptor's source is a female donor in good health and CMV-seronegative. The CDR3 region is CASSVRGALGYTF. In nucleotides, the CDR3 is TGTGCCAGCAGCGTTCGGGGGGCGCTTGGCTACACCTTC. Full variable domain (outside the CDR3, taken from reference TRBV9 and TRBJ1-2): DSGVTQTPKHLITATGQRVTLRCSPRSGDLSVYWYQQSLDQGLQFLIQYYNGEERAKGNILERFSAQQFPDLHSELNLSSLELGDSALYFCASSVRGALGYTFGSGTRLTVV.